Given below is one T cell receptor beta chain in context. The sample holds a few counts of this clonotype. There is no known antigen for this receptor. No quality values exist for individual bases; no much larger clone is one base distant. This record belongs to a study of T-cell memory formation after mild COVID-19 (dated by TCRdb to about 2021). For the wider study: TCR sequence clusters from the two donors were largely donor specific. In a couple of donors, T-cell clones that expanded and contracted after mild COVID-19 were followed by sequencing TCRalpha and TCRbeta repertoires longitudinally. Two young, previously healthy adult volunteers made up the cohort, one male and one female. Findings and caveats that apply to the study as a whole: Clones that contracted from day 15 to 85 showed balanced CD4/CD8 phenotypes, whereas a second wave of clones that expanded from day 15 to 37 leaned towards CD4+. Some responding clones were detected in pre-infection memory, which suggested that pre-existing cross-reactive memory T cells had joined the SARS-CoV-2 response. SARS-CoV-2 specificity was not confirmed for the second-wave clones peaking on day 37. Only a couple of mild cases were covered by the study, and larger cohorts that include severe cases with pre-infection samples were considered necessary. Contracting CD4+ clones appeared mostly in the CM and EM memory subsets, whereas CD8+ clones were enriched in EMRA.

Ficoll-Paque density gradient centrifugation was the method used to isolate PBMCs. The CDR3 has 14 amino acids, counting the end cysteine and phenylalanine. The entry retains the CDR3 DNA only, 42 bases that are in frame from base 1. Trimming costs V 6 bases and J 1 base, and their ends lie 10 bases apart. The sequencer was an Illumina NovaSeq 6000. Using 5'RACE with constant-segment primers, TCRalpha and TCRbeta cDNA libraries were constructed, with sample barcodes and unique molecular identifiers added in the process. Trizol reagent was used to extract RNA from every sample. Library amplification was performed in two PCR steps, and a second sample barcode and Illumina TruSeq adapters were introduced in the second step. The libraries were sequenced on an Illumina NovaSeq using 2 x 150 bp paired-end reads. The study's own analysis went as follows. With migec v1.2.7, reads were demultiplexed and then collapsed into UMI-guided consensus sequences. With mixcr v2.1.11, UMI consensuses were aligned to TRA and TRB V and J templates and assembled into clonotypes. Expanded or contracted clonotypes were those called significant by both edgeR and NoisET, with noise models trained on biological replicates. For edgeR calls, a false discovery rate-adjusted p below 0.01 and a log2 fold-change threshold of 1 were applied. As an exploratory analysis of dynamics, PCA with hierarchical clustering was applied to max-normalized trajectories of the 1000 most abundant clonotypes. Each responding clone was given a CD4 or CD8 phenotype based on the CD4+ and CD8+ repertoires, which had been sequenced separately. The public sequencing data were trimmed at Q25 with fastp and processed into clonotypes with MiXCR by TCRdb, which kept only in-frame beta chains. Each CDR3 protein gets just one entry, which takes the most common genes and DNA from the rows behind it. For this entry, the V and J calls and clone size follow TCRdb and not the study's own pipeline. This sample comprises 350,000 to 400,000 distinct CDR3 sequences, under 25% of them detected only once. Of the sample, roughly an eighth falls within the top ten clones.

In this chain, TRBV12-3 or TRBV12-4 is recombined with TRBJ2-1, with the D gene not confidently named. Sequenced sample: PBMCs or a T cell subset sorted from them (not recorded which). This receptor was identified in an adult woman who had mild COVID-19 (a few samples of this study predate the infection). The sample titles of this study are shuffled in the database, so cell type and time point are left out; the donor was told from shared clones. The sequenced DNA: TGTGCCAGCAGGGGTGGGCAATCCTACAATGAGCAGTTCTTC. This sequence encodes CASRGGQSYNEQFF.